The present T cell receptor (beta chain) was sequenced within a study of T cell responses to AZD1222 COVID-19 vaccine. Study-level findings and limits: None of the repertoires were sampled until the peak T cell response had passed. Among vaccine-associated CD4 TCRs, coverage spanned spike, with dominance at 160-218 and 743-854. Reportedly, close to half of spike-specific TCRs are directed against unmutated variant regions. The breadth and depth of Spike-specific TCRs increased once two AZD1222 doses had been given.

Assay used: immunoSEQ multiplex PCR; TCRdb lists only in-frame clones, some missing. Of 140,000 to 150,000 clones listed, 70% to 90% are singletons. For this clone: What it recognizes is unknown.

Trimming removed 2 bases from V and 9 bases from J; junction bases left unmatched: 6. Germline V lookup: CDR1 SGHAT, CDR2 FQNNGV. The CDR3 length is 15 residues. Specimen: peripheral blood, collected on day 0 of AZD1222 vaccination. The chain carries TRBV11-2 and TRBJ1-6; 8 nucleotides align to TRBD1. This receptor was identified in an adult in good health. The CDR3: CASSLRRTGLSPLHF. DNA of the CDR3: TGTGCCAGCAGCTTACGGAGGACAGGGCTTTCACCCCTCCACTTT.